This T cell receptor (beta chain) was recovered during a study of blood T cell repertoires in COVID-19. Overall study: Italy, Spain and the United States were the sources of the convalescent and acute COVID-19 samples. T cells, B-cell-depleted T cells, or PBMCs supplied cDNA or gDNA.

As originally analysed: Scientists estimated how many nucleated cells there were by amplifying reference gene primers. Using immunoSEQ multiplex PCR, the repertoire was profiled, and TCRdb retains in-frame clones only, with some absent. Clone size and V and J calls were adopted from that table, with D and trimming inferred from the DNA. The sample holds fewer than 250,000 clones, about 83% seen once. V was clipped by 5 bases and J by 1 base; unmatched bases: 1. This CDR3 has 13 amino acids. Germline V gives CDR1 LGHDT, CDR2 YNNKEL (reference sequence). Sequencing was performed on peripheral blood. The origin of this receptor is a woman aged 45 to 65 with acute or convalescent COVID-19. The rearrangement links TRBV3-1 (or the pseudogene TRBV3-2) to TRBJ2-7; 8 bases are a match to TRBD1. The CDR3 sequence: CASSDRGSYEQYF. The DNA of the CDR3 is TGTGCCAGCAGCGACAGGGGTTCCTACGAGCAGTACTTC.